The rows below give T cell receptor beta chains drawn from one sample of a study of OX40 agonist ivuxolimab in advanced cancers. Profiling relied on immunoSEQ multiplex PCR, and the TCRdb table lists in-frame clones only, not all of them. This table holds fewer than 30,000 clones, more than 60% found once. Specimen: CD4+ or CD8+ T cells sorted from blood, collected in a trial of the OX40 agonist ivuxolimab. The receptors shown here come from an adult with an advanced solid tumor such as melanoma, head and neck, liver or kidney cancer. The CDR3 runs from the conserved cysteine through the conserved F or W. The D gene is left open where the match is weak. The size entry is marked missing in some rows and otherwise reads once, few, many or a size class.

>TRBV6-5|TRBJ2-1|few|TRBD1
TGTGCCAGCAGTTACTCGGCGACAGGGCTTGGGAATGAGCAGTTCTTC
CASSYSATGLGNEQFF
>TRBV9|TRBJ2-7|-|TRBD1
TGTGCCAGCAGCCCCTCCGGGACAGGGGGCGACGAGCAGTACTTC
CASSPSGTGGDEQYF
>TRBV7-6|TRBJ1-1|-|-
TGTGCCAGCAGCTTAGCGAGGGGGAACACTGAAGCTTTCTTT
CASSLARGNTEAFF
>TRBV5-4|TRBJ2-1|-|TRBD2
TGTGCCAGCAGCCCTTTGACTAGCGGATACAATGAGCAGTTCTTC
CASSPLTSGYNEQFF
>TRBV6-5|TRBJ2-3|-|-
TGTGCCAGCAGTTACTCTGGAGGGGGCGAGACAGATACGCAGTATTTT
CASSYSGGGETDTQYF
>TRBV11-1|TRBJ1-6|-|-
TGTGCCAGCAGCTTTGGGGGGGATTCACCCCTCCACTTT
CASSFGGDSPLHF
>TRBV21-1|TRBJ1-2|medium-sized|-
TGTGCCAGCAGTCAGCCTAACTATGGCTACACCTTC
CASSQPNYGYTF
>TRBV20-1|TRBJ1-1|medium-sized|-
TGCAGTGCCGGTGGGGGCACTGAAGCTTTCTTT
CSAGGGTEAFF
>TRBV2|TRBJ1-6|-|TRBD1
TGTGCCGGCCGGGACAGGGCCTATTCACCCCTCCACTTT
CAGRDRAYSPLHF
>TRBV5-4|TRBJ2-4|few|-
TGTGCCAGCAGCCCGAACGCAGGGGTAGCCAAAAACATTCAGTACTTC
CASSPNAGVAKNIQYF
>TRBV4-3|TRBJ1-1|-|TRBD1
TGCGCCAGCAGCCAAGAAGTCGGGACAGGGGTTACTGAAGCTTTCTTT
CASSQEVGTGVTEAFF
>TRBV7-9|TRBJ1-5|-|-
TGTGCCAGCAGCCCTTTACGGGGCAATCAGCCCCAGCATTTT
CASSPLRGNQPQHF
>TRBV7-9|TRBJ1-2|-|-
TGTGCCAGCAGCTTAGCGTCTGGCAGGGTCCCTAACTATGGCTACACCTTC
CASSLASGRVPNYGYTF
>TRBV11-2|TRBJ1-2|few|-
TGTGCCAGCAGCTTAGATTTAGAGGGTGGCTACACCTTC
CASSLDLEGGYTF
>TRBV27|TRBJ2-1|-|-
TGTGCCAGCAGTTTTTTCTCCTACAATGAGCAGTTCTTC
CASSFFSYNEQFF
>TRBV7-9|TRBJ1-2|medium-sized|TRBD1
TGTGCCAGCAGCGACAGGGGCCTCTATGGCTACACCTTC
CASSDRGLYGYTF
>TRBV6-6|TRBJ2-7|-|-
TGTGCCAGCAGTTACTGGGGAGCCGAGCAGTACTTC
CASSYWGAEQYF
>TRBV11-2|TRBJ2-3|-|TRBD2
TGTGCCAGCAGCTTATATGGCGGGGGAACAAATACGCAGTATTTT
CASSLYGGGTNTQYF
>TRBV2|TRBJ1-4|-|-
TGTGCCAGCAGTGAATATCGGCAGGAGGAAAAACTGTTTTTT
CASSEYRQEEKLFF
>TRBV4-3|TRBJ1-2|-|-
TGCGCCAGCAGCCAAGAGAGGCTGGCCGGCGGGGTTGGCTACACCTTC
CASSQERLAGGVGYTF
>TRBV5-4|TRBJ2-3|-|TRBD2
TGTGCCAGCAGCTCGGGGGGGCCTTACACAGATACGCAGTATTTT
CASSSGGPYTDTQYF
>TRBV5-1|TRBJ2-2|-|-
TGCGCCAGCAGCTGGGGGTTTAGGACAGTCTCACCCGGGGAGCTGTTTTTT
CASSWGFRTVSPGELFF
>TRBV4-2|TRBJ1-2|-|-
TGTGCCAGCAGCTTCCCCGGACTGAACTATGGCTACACCTTC
CASSFPGLNYGYTF
>TRBV20-1|TRBJ2-1|-|-
TGCAGTGCTCCGGACCTAAATGAGCAGTTCTTC
CSAPDLNEQFF
>TRBV25-1|TRBJ2-5|few|-
TGTGCCAGCAGTGAAACAGGCGAAGAGACCCAGTACTTC
CASSETGEETQYF
>TRBV11-3|TRBJ2-7|few|TRBD1
TGTGCCAGCAGCTCGACAGGGGGGTCCTACGAGCAGTACTTC
CASSSTGGSYEQYF